This TCR beta chain was identified in a study of CD8 T cells in Susac syndrome. TCR beta sequencing covered blood CD8+ and CD4+ T cells. RNA in amounts of roughly 0.45 to 1 ug was reverse transcribed with random hexamers. The method of amplification for TCR beta CDR3 was immunoSEQ multiplex PCR, covering 54 Vbeta and 13 Jbeta. TCRdb processed the immunoSEQ multiplex PCR reads anew with MiXCR; each CDR3 protein has one entry. The sample contains about 280,000 distinct CDR3 sequences, more than 75% of which appear only once. This clonotype was counted a single time. Sequenced input: CD8+ T cells from PBMCs. This clonotype originated in a human donor with multiple sclerosis.

The CDR3 bases are TGTGCCAGCAGTGAATATAAGGGAGGCACCCAGGCTTTCTTT. Translated: CASSEYKGGTQAFF. This sequence joins TRBV25-1 and TRBJ1-1; D is ambiguous. The V end lost 0 bases, the J end lost 11 bases, and 16 bases lay between the germline ends. The CDR3 length is 14 residues. Looked up from germline, CDR1 is MGHDK and CDR2 is SYGVNS.